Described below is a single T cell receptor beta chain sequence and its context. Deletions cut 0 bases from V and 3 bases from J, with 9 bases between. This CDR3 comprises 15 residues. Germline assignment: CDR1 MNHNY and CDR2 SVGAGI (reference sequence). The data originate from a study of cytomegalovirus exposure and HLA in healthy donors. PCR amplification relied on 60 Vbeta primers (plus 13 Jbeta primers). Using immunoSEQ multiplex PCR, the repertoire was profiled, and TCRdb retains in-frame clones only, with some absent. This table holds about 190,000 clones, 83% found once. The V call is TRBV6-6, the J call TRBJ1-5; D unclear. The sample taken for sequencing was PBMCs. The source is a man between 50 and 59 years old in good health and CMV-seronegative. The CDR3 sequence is CASSYSGGPNQPQHF. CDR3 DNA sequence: TGTGCCAGCAGTTACTCCGGAGGTCCCAATCAGCCCCAGCATTTT.